This T cell receptor beta chain was captured in a study of Ad26.COV2.S vaccination and SARS-CoV-2 variants. Treatment denoted: 15 to 20 received Ad26.COV2.S at low or high dose, single or two shots; roughly five received placebo; per-sample allocation not given. Sample collection was performed on day 63 after the first vaccine or placebo injection. Only in-frame clones appear in the TCRdb table, and some are missing; sequencing was by immunoSEQ multiplex PCR. The sample has about 370,000 clones, over 75% seen once. The CDR3 has 16 amino acids. The germline gives CDR1 MDHEN, CDR2 SYDVKM. Germline trimming cut 6 bases from V and 6 bases from J; bases unmatched to any gene: 16.

This specimen consisted of peripheral blood, obtained in a trial of Ad26.COV2.S vaccine versus placebo. The rearrangement uses TRBV28 and TRBJ2-7; 8 bases agree with TRBD2. The clonotype comes from a person aged 18-60 years who received the Ad26.COV2.S COVID-19 vaccine or a placebo. The CDR3 DNA reads as TGTGCCAGCAGAAACTCCGCGGGACTAGTATTCTCCGAGCAGTACTTC. It encodes CASRNSAGLVFSEQYF.